The clone carrying this T cell receptor (beta chain) has just a few counts. Its antigen is not identified. Treatment: oral pan-JAK inhibitor, 5-10 mg twice daily. Alopecia areata patients gave lesional scalp punch biopsies and peripheral blood samples. The source of the sample is a study of CD8+ T cells in alopecia areata. CDR3 length equals 15 residues. Trimming took 3 bases from V and 1 from J, leaving 10 bases between them. The germline V gene has CDR1 SGHTA and CDR2 FQGNSA. Study findings and constraints: On tofacitinib, scalp clonality and expanded CD8+ clones among top 100 fell significantly.

Reverse transcription of extracted RNA yielded cDNA, which provided the sequencing template. Clones were read by immunoSEQ multiplex PCR, and TCRdb kept only the in-frame ones, dropping some. The table includes about 220,000 clones, more than 45% detected once. The chain carries TRBV7-2 and TRBJ1-5; D is uncertain. This clonotype was obtained from a human donor with alopecia areata. The source was CD4+ T cells sorted from blood, collected at week 4, from a patient treated with tofacitinib. The CDR3 spells CASSFELLSNQPQHF. The CDR3 region has the DNA TGTGCCAGCAGCTTTGAGTTATTGAGCAATCAGCCCCAGCATTTT. The whole variable domain, remainder taken from reference TRBV7-2 and TRBJ1-5, is GAGVSQSPSNKVTEKGKDVELRCDPISGHTALYWYRQSLGQGLEFLIYFQGNSAPDKSGLPSDRFSAERTGGSVSTLTIQRTQQEDSAVYLCASSFELLSNQPQHFGDGTRLSIL.